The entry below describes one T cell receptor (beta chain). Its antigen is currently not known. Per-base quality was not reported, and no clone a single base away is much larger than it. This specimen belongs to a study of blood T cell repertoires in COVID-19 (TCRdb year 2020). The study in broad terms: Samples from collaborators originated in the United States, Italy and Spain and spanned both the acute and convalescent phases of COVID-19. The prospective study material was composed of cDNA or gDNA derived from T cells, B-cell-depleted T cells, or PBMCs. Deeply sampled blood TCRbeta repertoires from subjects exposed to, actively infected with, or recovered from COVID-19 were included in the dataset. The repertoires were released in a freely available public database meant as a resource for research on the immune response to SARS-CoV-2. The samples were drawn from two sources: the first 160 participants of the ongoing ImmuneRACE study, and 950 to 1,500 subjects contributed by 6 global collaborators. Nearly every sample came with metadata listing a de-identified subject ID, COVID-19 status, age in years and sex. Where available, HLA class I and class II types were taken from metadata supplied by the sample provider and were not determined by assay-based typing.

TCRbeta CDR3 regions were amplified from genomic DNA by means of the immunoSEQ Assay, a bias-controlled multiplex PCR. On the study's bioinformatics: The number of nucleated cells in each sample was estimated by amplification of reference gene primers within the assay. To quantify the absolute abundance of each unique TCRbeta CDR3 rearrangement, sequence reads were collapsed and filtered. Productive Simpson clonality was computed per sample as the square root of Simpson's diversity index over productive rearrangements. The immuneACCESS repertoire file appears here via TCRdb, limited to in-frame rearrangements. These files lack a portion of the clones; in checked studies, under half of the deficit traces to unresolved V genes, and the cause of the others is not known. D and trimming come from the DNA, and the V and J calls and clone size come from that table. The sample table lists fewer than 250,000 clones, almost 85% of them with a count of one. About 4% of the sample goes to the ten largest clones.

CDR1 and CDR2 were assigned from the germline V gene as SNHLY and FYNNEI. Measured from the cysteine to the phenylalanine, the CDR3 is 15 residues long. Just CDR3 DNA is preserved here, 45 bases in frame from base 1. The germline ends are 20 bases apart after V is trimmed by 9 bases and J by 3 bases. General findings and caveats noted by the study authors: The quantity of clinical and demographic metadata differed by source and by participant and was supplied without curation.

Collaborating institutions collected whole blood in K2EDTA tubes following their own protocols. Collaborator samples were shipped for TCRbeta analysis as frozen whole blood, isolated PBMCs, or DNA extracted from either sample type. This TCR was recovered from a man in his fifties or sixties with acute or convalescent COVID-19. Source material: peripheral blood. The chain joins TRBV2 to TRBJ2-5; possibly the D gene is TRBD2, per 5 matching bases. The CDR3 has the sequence CARITPGVGEETQYF. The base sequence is TGTGCCAGGATCACCCCCGGGGTGGGTGAAGAGACCCAGTACTTC.